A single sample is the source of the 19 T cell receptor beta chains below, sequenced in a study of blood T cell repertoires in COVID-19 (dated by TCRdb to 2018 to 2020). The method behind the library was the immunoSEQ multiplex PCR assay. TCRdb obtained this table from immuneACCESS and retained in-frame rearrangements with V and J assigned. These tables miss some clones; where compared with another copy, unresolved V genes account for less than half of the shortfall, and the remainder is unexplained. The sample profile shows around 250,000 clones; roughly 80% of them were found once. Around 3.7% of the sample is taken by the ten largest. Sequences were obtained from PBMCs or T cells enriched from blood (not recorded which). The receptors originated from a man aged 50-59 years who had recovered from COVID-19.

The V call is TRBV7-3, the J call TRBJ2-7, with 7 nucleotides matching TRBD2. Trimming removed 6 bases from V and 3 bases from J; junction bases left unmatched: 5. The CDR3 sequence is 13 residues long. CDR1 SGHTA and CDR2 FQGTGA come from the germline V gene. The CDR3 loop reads CASSLGGGYEQYF. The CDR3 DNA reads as TGTGCCAGCAGTCTAGGCGGGGGCTACGAGCAGTACTTC. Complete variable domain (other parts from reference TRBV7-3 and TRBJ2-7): GAGVSQTPSNKVTEKGKYVELRCDPISGHTALYWYRQSLGQGPEFLIYFQGTGAADDSGLPNDRFFAVRPEGSVSTLKIQRTERGDSAVYLCASSLGGGYEQYFGPGTRLTVT.

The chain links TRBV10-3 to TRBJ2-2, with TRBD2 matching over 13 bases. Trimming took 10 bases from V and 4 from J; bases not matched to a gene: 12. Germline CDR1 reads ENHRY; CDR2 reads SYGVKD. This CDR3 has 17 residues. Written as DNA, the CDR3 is TGTGCCACCCTTCGGACTAGCGGGGGTTGGGGCACCGGGGAGCTGTTTTTT. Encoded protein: CATLRTSGGWGTGELFF.

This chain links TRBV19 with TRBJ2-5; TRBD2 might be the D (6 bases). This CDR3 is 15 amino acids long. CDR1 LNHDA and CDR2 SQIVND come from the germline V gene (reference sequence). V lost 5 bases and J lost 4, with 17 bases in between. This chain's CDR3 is CASSLMRGSRETQYF. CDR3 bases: TGTGCCAGTAGTCTCATGCGGGGAAGTCGAGAGACCCAGTACTTC.

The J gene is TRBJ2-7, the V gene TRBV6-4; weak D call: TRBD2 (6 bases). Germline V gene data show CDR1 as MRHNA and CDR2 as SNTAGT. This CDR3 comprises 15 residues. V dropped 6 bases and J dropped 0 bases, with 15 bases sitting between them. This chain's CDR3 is CASRAGWRPSYEQYF. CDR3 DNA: TGTGCCAGCAGGGCGGGGTGGCGACCCTCCTACGAGCAGTACTTC.

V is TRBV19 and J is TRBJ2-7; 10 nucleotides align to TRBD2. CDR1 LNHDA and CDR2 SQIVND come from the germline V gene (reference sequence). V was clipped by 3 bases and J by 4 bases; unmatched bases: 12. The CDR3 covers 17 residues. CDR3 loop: CASSISGLASSPYEQYF. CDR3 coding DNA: TGTGCCAGTAGTATTTCGGGACTAGCGTCCTCGCCTTACGAGCAGTACTTC.

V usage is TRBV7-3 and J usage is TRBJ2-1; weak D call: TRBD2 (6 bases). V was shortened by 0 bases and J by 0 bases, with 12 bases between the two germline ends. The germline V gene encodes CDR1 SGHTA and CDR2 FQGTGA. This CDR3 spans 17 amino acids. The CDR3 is CASSLTSAGSSYNEQFF. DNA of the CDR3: TGTGCCAGCAGCTTAACCTCGGCGGGGAGCTCCTACAATGAGCAGTTCTTC.

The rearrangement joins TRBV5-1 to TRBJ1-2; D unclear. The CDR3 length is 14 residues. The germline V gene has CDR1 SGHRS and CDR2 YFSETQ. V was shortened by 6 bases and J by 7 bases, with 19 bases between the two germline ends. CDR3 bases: TGCGCCAGCACCACGAGCGGCGGTCGATTTGGCTACACCTTC. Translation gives CASTTSGGRFGYTF.

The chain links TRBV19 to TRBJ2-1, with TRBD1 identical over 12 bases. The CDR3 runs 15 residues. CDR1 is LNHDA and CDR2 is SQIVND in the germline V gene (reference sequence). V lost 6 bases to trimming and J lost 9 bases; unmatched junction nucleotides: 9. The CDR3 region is CASSRGTGGYFEQFF. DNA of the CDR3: TGTGCCAGTAGCAGGGGGACAGGGGGCTATTTTGAGCAGTTCTTC.

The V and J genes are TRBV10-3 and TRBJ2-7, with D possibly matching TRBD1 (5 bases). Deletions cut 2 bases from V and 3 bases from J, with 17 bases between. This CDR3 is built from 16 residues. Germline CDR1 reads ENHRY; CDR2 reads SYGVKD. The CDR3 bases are TGTGCCATCAGTGAGGGCCAGGGTAGGGGAAGCTACGAGCAGTACTTC. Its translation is CAISEGQGRGSYEQYF.

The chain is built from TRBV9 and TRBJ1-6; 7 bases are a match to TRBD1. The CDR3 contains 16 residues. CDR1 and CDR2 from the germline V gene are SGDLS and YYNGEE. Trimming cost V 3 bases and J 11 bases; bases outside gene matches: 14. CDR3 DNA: TGTGCCAGCAGCGCAACCGGGACAGTCTTTACGGCACCCCTCCACTTT. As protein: CASSATGTVFTAPLHF.

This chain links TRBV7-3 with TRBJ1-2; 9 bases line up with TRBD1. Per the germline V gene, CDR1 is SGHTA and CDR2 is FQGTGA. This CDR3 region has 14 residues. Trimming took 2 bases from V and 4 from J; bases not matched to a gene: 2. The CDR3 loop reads CASSLQDRGYGYTF. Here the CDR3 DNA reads TGTGCCAGCAGCTTACAGGACAGGGGCTATGGCTACACCTTC.

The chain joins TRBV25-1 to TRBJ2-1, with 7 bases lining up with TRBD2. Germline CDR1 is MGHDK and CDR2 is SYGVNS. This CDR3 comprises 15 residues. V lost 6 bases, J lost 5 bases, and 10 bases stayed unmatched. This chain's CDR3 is CASRSGTLKNNEQFF. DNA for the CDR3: TGTGCCAGCAGGAGCGGGACTCTAAAAAACAATGAGCAGTTCTTC. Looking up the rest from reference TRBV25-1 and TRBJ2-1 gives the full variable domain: EADIYQTPRYLVIGTGKKITLECSQTMGHDKMYWYQQDPGMELHLIHYSYGVNSTEKGDLSSESTVSRIRTEHFPLTLESARPSHTSQYLCASRSGTLKNNEQFFGPGTRLTVL.

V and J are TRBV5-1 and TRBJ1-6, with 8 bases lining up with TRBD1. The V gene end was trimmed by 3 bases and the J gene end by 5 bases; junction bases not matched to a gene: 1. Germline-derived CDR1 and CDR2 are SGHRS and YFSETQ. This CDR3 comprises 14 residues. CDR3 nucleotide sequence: TGCGCCAGCAGCTGGGGACAGGATAATTCACCCCTCCACTTT. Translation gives CASSWGQDNSPLHF.

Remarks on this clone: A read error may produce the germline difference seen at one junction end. DNA of the CDR3: TGTGCCAGCAGCGTGATACGTAATGGCCACACCTTC. It encodes CASSVIRNGHTF. The rearrangement uses TRBV6-5 and TRBJ1-2; D call uncertain. This CDR3 contains 12 residues. Germline V CDR1 and CDR2: MNHEY, SVGAGI.

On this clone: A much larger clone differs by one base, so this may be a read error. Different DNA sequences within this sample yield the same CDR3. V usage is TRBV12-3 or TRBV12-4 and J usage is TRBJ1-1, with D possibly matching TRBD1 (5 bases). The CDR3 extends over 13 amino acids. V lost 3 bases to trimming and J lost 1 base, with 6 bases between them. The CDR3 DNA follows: TGTGCCAGCAGTTTTCAGGGGAACACTGAAGCTTTCTTT. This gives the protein CASSFQGNTEAFF.

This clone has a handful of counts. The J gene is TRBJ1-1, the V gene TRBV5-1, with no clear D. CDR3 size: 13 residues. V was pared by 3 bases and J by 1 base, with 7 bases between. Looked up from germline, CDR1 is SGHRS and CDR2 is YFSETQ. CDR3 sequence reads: CASSWAPNTEAFF. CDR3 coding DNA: TGCGCCAGCAGCTGGGCGCCGAACACTGAAGCTTTCTTT.

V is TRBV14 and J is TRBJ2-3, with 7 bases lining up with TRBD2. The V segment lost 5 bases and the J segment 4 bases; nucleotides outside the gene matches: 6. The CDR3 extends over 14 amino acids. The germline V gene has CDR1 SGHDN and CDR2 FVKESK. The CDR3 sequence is CASSSGLPSDTQYF. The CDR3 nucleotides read TGTGCCAGCAGCTCGGGACTACCCTCAGATACGCAGTATTTT.

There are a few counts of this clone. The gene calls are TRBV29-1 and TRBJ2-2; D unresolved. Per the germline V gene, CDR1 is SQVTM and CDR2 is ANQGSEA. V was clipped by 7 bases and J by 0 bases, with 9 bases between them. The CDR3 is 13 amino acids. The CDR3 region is CSARGANTGELFF. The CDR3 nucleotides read TGCAGCGCCCGAGGAGCGAACACCGGGGAGCTGTTTTTT.

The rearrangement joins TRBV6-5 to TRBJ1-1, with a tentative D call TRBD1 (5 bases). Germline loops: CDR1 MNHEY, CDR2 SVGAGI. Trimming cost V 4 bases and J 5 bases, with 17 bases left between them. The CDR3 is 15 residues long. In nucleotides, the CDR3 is TGTGCCAGCAGTTTACTAAGACGGGAGGGGACTGAAGCTTTCTTT. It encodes CASSLLRREGTEAFF.